These T cell receptor beta chains were read from a single sample in a study of blood T cells in healthy people across ages. TCRdb re-analysed the 5' RACE reads in MiXCR, keeping a single row per CDR3 protein. Of 850,000 or so distinct CDR3 sequences listed, 29% are singletons. Sequenced material: blood. The receptor set was obtained from a woman aged 80 or over in good health. Both conserved end residues are part of each CDR3.

v_call cdr3_aa
TRBV12-3/TRBV12-4 CASSLGRDREGYTF
TRBV5-1 CASSLQEINEQFF
TRBV12-3/TRBV12-4 CASSLSGGRADTQYF
TRBV7-2 CASSLAYMGQSSSYEQYF
TRBV6-1 CASSETGAYEQYF
TRBV20-1 CSAPERGPYNEQFF
TRBV5-5 CASSPGQLPYNEQFF
TRBV20-1 CSAREQNNSPLHF
TRBV3-1 CASSRRQGLETQYF
TRBV20-1 CSARASYNSPLHF
TRBV7-8 CASSGALATDTQYF
TRBV7-2 CASGQGSVGSITGELFF
TRBV12-3/TRBV12-4 CASSLHGNTEAFF
TRBV30 CAWSVRPHLTGYEQYF
TRBV5-1 CASSFRPGDSGSSNQPQHF
TRBV15 CATSRDRAGREKRFF
TRBV4-1 CASSQELAGDYEQYF
TRBV12-3/TRBV12-4 CASSPGTGGTGELFF
TRBV6-5 CASSYSPVNTQYF
TRBV20-1 CSASTQGAKGYTF
TRBV18 CASSRDRGQDTQYF
TRBV7-2 CASSLVAGGTIANEQFF
TRBV18 CASSPTIQGDEQFF
TRBV12-3/TRBV12-4 CASRGGIRMSTDTQYF
TRBV7-8 CASSLELWQSNEQFF
TRBV7-3 CASSLFPGRETQYF
TRBV7-9 CASSPDGVNQPQHF
TRBV7-9 CAGSLGDEQYF
TRBV2 CASSDGGEGPWDTQYF
TRBV20-1 CSAKSGGAYNEQYF
TRBV4-2 CASSQETGDIGKVNSPPHF
TRBV12-3/TRBV12-4 CASRATDPYGYTF
TRBV3-1 CASSQGGQERNSPLHF
TRBV28 CASSLRKGVNEQFF
TRBV15 CATSREVAGLGSYTQYF
TRBV7-2 CASSLAVRGLETQYF
TRBV11-2 CASSRGGQGAPYF
TRBV18 CASSPQQGMNEQYF
TRBV5-6 CASSWRGVVYEQYF
TRBV5-1 CASSLLGHYQETQFF
TRBV7-9 CASTAGGRQETQYF
TRBV19 CASSSAGTGWNEQFF
TRBV12-3/TRBV12-4 CASTPGEERNEQYF